Following are 2 T cell receptor beta chains from one sample sequenced in a study of cytomegalovirus exposure and HLA in healthy donors. The PCR had 60 Vbeta and 13 Jbeta primers. Profiling relied on immunoSEQ multiplex PCR, and the TCRdb table lists in-frame clones only, not all of them. The repertoire has some 120,000 clones, 79% of them found once; the top ten carry 3.5% to 5%. The sequencing sample was made of PBMCs. Receptor source: a man in his thirties or forties in good health and CMV-seropositive.

The V and J genes are TRBV5-4 and TRBJ1-1, with a tentative D call TRBD1 (5 bases). Germline lookup yields CDR1 SGHNT and CDR2 YYREEE (reference sequence). The CDR3 has 16 residues. V lost 7 bases and J 0 bases, leaving 19 bases between the germline ends. The CDR3 is CASGRGRGLMNTEAFF. The CDR3 region has the DNA TGTGCCAGCGGAAGGGGTAGGGGATTAATGAACACTGAAGCTTTCTTT.

V is TRBV18 and J is TRBJ1-2, with 8 positions matching TRBD1. The J segment lost 3 bases and the V segment lost 2 bases, leaving 8 bases of the junction unmatched. Germline V gives CDR1 KGHSH, CDR2 LQKENI. The CDR3 is made up of 16 amino acids. The CDR3 DNA sequence: TGTGCCAGCTCACCAGACGCAGGGGGCGCGTACTATGGCTACACCTTC. The encoded protein is CASSPDAGGAYYGYTF.